This entry lists 10 T cell receptor beta chains sequenced from one sample in a study of shared clonotypes between healthy human individuals (TCRdb year 2020). Library generation was performed with the immunoSEQ multiplex PCR assay. The table comes from immuneACCESS by way of TCRdb, which keeps in-frame sequences with V and J called. Part of the clones is missing from these tables; in studies checked, under half for an unresolved V gene and the rest for unknown reasons. The table for this sample lists some 900,000 clones; around 80% of them were counted only once. About 1.5% of the sample rests with the top ten. What was sequenced was memory CD4+ T cells sorted from blood. The sample's cell subset or site label, in plain terms: CD45RA-negative fraction. Receptors originate from a man aged 18 to 29 in good health.

The V and J genes are TRBV19 and TRBJ1-5; no reliable D call. Germline V gene sequence: CDR1 LNHDA, CDR2 SQIVND (reference sequence). The CDR3 consists of 13 residues. The V and J ends lost 6 bases and 6 bases respectively, with 12 bases between them. The CDR3 DNA is TGTGCCAGTAGCGACGGCCGCATTCAGCCCCAGCATTTT. This codes for CASSDGRIQPQHF. The entire variable domain, with the rest obtained from reference TRBV19 and TRBJ1-5, is as follows: DGGITQSPKYLFRKEGQNVTLSCEQNLNHDAMYWYRQDPGQGLRLIYYSQIVNDFQKGDIAEGYSVSREKKESFPLTVTSAQKNPTAFYLCASSDGRIQPQHFGDGTRLSIL.

The genes are TRBV27 and TRBJ2-7; 9 bases match TRBD2. This CDR3 has 15 amino acids. The V gene's germline CDR1 is MNHEY and CDR2 SMNVEV (reference sequence). V dropped 4 bases and J dropped 4; count of bases not matched to a gene: 8. The CDR3 loop is CASSSLTSGNYEQYF. Here the CDR3 DNA reads TGTGCCAGCAGTTCCCTGACTAGCGGAAATTACGAGCAGTACTTC.

The CDR3 sequence: CASTMTAMNTEAFF. In DNA, the CDR3 is TGTGCCAGTACCATGACAGCGATGAACACTGAAGCTTTCTTT. The genes are TRBV19 and TRBJ1-1; possible D gene TRBD1, 5 bases. Germline CDR1 is LNHDA and CDR2 is SQIVND (reference sequence). This CDR3 comprises 14 residues. With 7 bases removed from V and 0 bases from J, the gap between germline ends came to 12 bases.

The CDR3 DNA sequence: TGTGCCAGCAGCTTAGGCGGGGGCAGCCAAGAGACCCAGTACTTC. Protein product: CASSLGGGSQETQYF. This sequence joins TRBV11-3 and TRBJ2-5; possibly TRBD2 for D (7 bases). This CDR3 spans 15 amino acids. Germline CDR1 SGHNT, CDR2 YENEEA. V lost 1 base and J 1 base, leaving 10 bases between the germline ends.

This chain uses TRBV27 with TRBJ2-5; D not resolved. Per germline, CDR1 MNHEY and CDR2 SMNVEV (reference sequence). Trimming stripped 8 bases from V and 2 bases from J, with 9 bases between. There are 12 residues in the CDR3. The CDR3 region has the DNA TGTGCCAGCCGCCGTGATCAAGAGACCCAGTACTTC. It yields the protein CASRRDQETQYF.

This chain links TRBV29-1 with TRBJ1-1; D is unresolved. Per germline, CDR1 SQVTM and CDR2 ANQGSEA. Trimming stripped 8 bases from V and 9 bases from J, with 22 bases between. This CDR3 contains 13 residues. The CDR3 coding sequence is TGCAGCTCTGAAGGGAGGGAGGGCGCGAAAGCTTTCTTT. Translation: CSSEGREGAKAFF.

The V and J genes are TRBV5-4 and TRBJ2-2, with D unclear. The CDR3 loop spans 11 amino acids. Germline CDR1 reads SGHNT; CDR2 reads YYREEE (reference sequence). With 4 bases removed from V and 8 bases from J, the gap between germline ends came to 6 bases. The CDR3 DNA is TGTGCCAGCAGCCGTCCGGGGGAGCTGTTTTTT. This translates into CASSRPGELFF.

This clone showed up just a few times. The CDR3 nucleotides are TGTGCCAGTAGTCCGGCGACAGGGATTGGCTATGGCTACACCTTC. Amino acid sequence: CASSPATGIGYGYTF. This chain uses TRBV19 with TRBJ1-2; 7 positions match TRBD1. The CDR3 loop spans 15 amino acids. The V and J ends lost 5 bases and 4 bases, in that order; junction bases with no gene match: 10. Germline V gives CDR1 LNHDA, CDR2 SQIVND (reference sequence).

Points on this clone: Within the sample, other DNA sequences also encode this same CDR3. The rearrangement links TRBV7-9 to TRBJ2-6; no definite D call. In germline, CDR1 is SEHNR, CDR2 FQNEAQ (reference sequence). The V end was cut by 1 base, the J end by 2 bases, with 6 bases between. This CDR3 has 15 residues. Written as DNA, the CDR3 is TGTGCCAGCAGCTTAGGGGTAACTGGGGCCAACGTCCTGACTTTC. Its protein is CASSLGVTGANVLTF.

The V gene is TRBV11-3, the J gene TRBJ2-5; maybe TRBD1 (6 bases). This CDR3 region has 13 residues. Trimming took off 3 bases at V and 5 bases at J, with 10 bases between the two ends. CDR1 SGHNT and CDR2 YENEEA come from the germline V gene. The CDR3 DNA reads TGTGCCAGCAGCTTCGGGCAGGGGGAGACCCAGTACTTC. Encoded protein: CASSFGQGETQYF.